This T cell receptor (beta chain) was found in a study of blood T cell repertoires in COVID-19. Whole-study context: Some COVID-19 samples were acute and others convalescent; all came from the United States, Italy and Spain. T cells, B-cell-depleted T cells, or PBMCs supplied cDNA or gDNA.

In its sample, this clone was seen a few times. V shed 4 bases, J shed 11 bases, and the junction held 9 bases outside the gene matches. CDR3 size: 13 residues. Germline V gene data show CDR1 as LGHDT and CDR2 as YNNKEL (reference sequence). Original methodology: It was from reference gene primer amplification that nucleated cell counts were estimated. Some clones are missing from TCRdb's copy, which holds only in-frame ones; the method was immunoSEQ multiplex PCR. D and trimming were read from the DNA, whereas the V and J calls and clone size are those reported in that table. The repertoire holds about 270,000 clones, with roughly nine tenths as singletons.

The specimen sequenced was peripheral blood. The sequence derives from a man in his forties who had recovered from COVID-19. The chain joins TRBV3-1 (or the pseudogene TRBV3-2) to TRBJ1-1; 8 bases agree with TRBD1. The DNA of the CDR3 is TGTGCCAGCAGCCCAGGGGGCGCGCATTGGGCTTTCTTT. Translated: CASSPGGAHWAFF.